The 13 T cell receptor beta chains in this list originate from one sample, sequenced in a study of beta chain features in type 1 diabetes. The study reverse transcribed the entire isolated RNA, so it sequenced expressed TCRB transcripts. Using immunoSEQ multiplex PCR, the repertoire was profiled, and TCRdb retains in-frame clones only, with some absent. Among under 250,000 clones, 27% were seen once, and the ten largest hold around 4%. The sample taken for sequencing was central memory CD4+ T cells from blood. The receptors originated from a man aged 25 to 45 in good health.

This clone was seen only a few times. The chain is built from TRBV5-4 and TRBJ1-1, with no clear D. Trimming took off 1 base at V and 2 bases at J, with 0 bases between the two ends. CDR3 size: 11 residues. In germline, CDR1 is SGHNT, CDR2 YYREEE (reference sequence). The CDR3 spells CASSLNTEAFF. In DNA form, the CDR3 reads TGTGCCAGCAGCTTGAACACTGAAGCTTTCTTT.

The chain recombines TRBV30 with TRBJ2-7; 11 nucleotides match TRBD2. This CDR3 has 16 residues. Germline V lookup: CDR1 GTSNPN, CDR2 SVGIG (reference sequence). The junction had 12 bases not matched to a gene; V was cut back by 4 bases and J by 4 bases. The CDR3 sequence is CAWTRPGTSGTYEQYF. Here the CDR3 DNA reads TGTGCCTGGACTCGCCCCGGGACTAGCGGAACATACGAGCAGTACTTC.

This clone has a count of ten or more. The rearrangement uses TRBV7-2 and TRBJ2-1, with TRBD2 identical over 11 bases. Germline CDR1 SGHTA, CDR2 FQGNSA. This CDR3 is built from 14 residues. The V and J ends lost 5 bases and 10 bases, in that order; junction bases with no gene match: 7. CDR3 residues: CASSLTSGRGEQFF. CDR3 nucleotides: TGTGCCAGCAGCCTTACTAGCGGGAGAGGCGAGCAGTTCTTC.

CDR3 nucleotides: TGTGCCAGCAGCTCGGTTTTCAGCAATCAGCCCCAGCATTTT. Its translation is CASSSVFSNQPQHF. This chain joins TRBV7-9 and TRBJ1-5; no clear D gene. The CDR3 runs to 14 residues. V lost 4 bases and J 1 base, leaving 8 bases between the germline ends. In germline, CDR1 is SEHNR, CDR2 FQNEAQ (reference sequence).

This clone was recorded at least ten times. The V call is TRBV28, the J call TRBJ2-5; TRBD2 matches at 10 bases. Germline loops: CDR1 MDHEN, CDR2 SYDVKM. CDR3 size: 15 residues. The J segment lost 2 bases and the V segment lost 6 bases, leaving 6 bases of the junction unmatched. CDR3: CASRASGGRQETQYF. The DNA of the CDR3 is TGTGCCAGCAGGGCTAGCGGGGGCCGGCAAGAGACCCAGTACTTC.

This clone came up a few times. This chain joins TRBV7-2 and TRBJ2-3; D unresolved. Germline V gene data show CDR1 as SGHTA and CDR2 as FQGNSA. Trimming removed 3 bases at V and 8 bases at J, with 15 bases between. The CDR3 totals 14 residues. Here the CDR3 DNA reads TGTGCCAGCAGCTTCGAAAGGCTCCGGCGTACGCAGTATTTT. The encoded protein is CASSFERLRRTQYF.

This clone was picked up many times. As DNA, the CDR3 is TGTGCCAGCAGCGGGACAGGGTTAAACTATGGCTACACCTTC. It is translated as CASSGTGLNYGYTF. The rearrangement uses TRBV28 and TRBJ1-2; 9 bases agree with TRBD1. The CDR3 runs to 14 residues. Germline-derived CDR1 and CDR2 are MDHEN and SYDVKM. V lost 6 bases and J lost 2; bases outside the gene matches: 4.

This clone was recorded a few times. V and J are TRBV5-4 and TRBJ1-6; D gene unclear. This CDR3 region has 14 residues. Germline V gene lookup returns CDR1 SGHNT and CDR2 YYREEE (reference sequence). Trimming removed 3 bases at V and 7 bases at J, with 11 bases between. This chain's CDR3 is CASSSSTANSPLHF. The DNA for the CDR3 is TGTGCCAGCAGCTCTTCGACCGCCAATTCACCCCTCCACTTT.

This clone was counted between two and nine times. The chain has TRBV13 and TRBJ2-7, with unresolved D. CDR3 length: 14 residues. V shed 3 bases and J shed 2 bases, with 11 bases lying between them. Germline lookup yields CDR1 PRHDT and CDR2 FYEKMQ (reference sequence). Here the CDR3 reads CASSLGGVAYEQYF. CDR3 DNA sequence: TGTGCCAGCAGCTTGGGTGGGGTAGCCTACGAGCAGTACTTC.

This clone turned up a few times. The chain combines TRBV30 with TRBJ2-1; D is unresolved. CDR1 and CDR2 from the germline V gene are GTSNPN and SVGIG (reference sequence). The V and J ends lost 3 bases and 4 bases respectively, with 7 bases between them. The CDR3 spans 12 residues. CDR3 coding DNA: TGTGCCTGGAGCAATGCATACAATGAGCAGTTCTTC. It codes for CAWSNAYNEQFF.

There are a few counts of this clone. CDR3 sequence: CACPPWGRSYGYTF. The CDR3 DNA sequence: TGTGCCTGCCCGCCGTGGGGGCGCAGCTATGGCTACACCTTC. The genes are TRBV30 and TRBJ1-2; TRBD1 might be the D (6 bases). Germline CDR1 reads GTSNPN; CDR2 reads SVGIG (reference sequence). This CDR3 spans 14 amino acids. Trimming took off 6 bases at V and 4 bases at J, with 18 bases between the two ends.

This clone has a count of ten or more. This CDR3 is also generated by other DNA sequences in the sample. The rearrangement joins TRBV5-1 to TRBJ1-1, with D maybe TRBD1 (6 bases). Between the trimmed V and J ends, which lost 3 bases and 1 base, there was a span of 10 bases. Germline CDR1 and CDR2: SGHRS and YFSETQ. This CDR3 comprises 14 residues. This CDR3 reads CASSSGQPNTEAFF. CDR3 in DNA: TGCGCCAGCAGCTCTGGACAGCCGAACACTGAAGCTTTCTTT. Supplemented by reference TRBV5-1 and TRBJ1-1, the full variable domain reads KAGVTQTPRYLIKTRGQQVTLSCSPISGHRSVSWYQQTPGQGLQFLFEYFSETQRNKGNFPGRFSGRQFSNSRSEMNVSTLELGDSALYLCASSSGQPNTEAFFGQGTRLTVV.

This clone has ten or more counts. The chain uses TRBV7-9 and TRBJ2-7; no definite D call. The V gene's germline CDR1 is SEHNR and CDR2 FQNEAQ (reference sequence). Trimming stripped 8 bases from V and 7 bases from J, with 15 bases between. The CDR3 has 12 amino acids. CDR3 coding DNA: TGTGCCAGCGGTGGCAGAAGTAGTGAGCAGTACTTC. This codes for CASGGRSSEQYF.